The TCR beta chain described here comes from a study of response to subunit inactivated influenza vaccine. Points from the study as a whole: It was the authors' suggestion that each seasonal influenza vaccination recruits few new T cells.

The CDR3 loop spans 16 amino acids. Trimming took 6 bases from V and 8 from J; bases not matched to a gene: 11. Note on this clonotype: Antigen specificity is unknown.

Via MiXCR, TCRdb re-called the RT-PCR reads, giving one row per CDR3 protein. The sample yields about 780,000 distinct CDR3 sequences, approximately 17% seen once. The J gene is TRBJ2-1, the V gene TRBV12-3 or TRBV12-4, with 12 nucleotides matching TRBD2. Sequenced here: PBMCs from blood, sampled around 5 days after vaccination. The source is a man in his fifties or sixties who received an inactivated influenza vaccine. CDR3 DNA sequence: TGTGCCAGCAGCACTCTTCTAGCGGGGGGGCAAGATGAGCAGTTCTTC. Protein: CASSTLLAGGQDEQFF.